Listed below are T cell receptor beta chains from one sample, sequenced in a study of blood T cell repertoires in COVID-19. Measured with immunoSEQ multiplex PCR; TCRdb has only the in-frame clones, and not every one. The repertoire holds 150,000 to 200,000 clones, with around 87% as singletons. The sequenced sample consisted of peripheral blood. These receptors came from a woman aged 70-85 years with COVID-19, enrolled during active disease. Both conserved end residues are part of each CDR3. Fields, in order: clone size, V gene, J gene, D gene, CDR3 DNA, CDR3 protein. D genes are given only for firm matches. Rows may omit the clone size; those that give it use once, few, many or a size class.

-	TRBV7-9	TRBJ2-3	-	TGTGCCAGCAGCCCTGTGTTGGATACGCAGTATTTT	CASSPVLDTQYF
few	TRBV11-2	TRBJ2-1	TRBD2	TGTGCCAGCAGCTTAGATCTTTCACTAGCGGGAGGTAGCAGTCGTGAGCAGTTCTTC	CASSLDLSLAGGSSREQFF
-	TRBV3-1/TRBV3-2	TRBJ1-2	-	TGTGCCAGCAGCCAAGGGGCGACAGGCGAAGGCTACACCTTC	CASSQGATGEGYTF
-	TRBV9	TRBJ2-5	-	TGTGCCAGCAGCAAGGATGTAGGACTACTTAAAGAGACCCAGTACTTC	CASSKDVGLLKETQYF
-	TRBV5-4	TRBJ1-2	-	TGTGCCAGCAGCTTACAAGGGGGAGATGGCTACACCTTC	CASSLQGGDGYTF
once	TRBV3-1/TRBV3-2	TRBJ1-2	TRBD1	TGTGCCAGCAGACTGGAGGGGGCCTATGGCTACACCTTC	CASRLEGAYGYTF
-	TRBV29-1	TRBJ2-2	TRBD1	TGCAGCGTTCTCCCAGGGGGCCTTGTCACCGGGGAGCTGTTTTTT	CSVLPGGLVTGELFF
-	TRBV6-1	TRBJ1-2	-	TGTGCCAGCAGTGACAACAGCTATGGCTACACCTTC	CASSDNSYGYTF
-	TRBV3-1/TRBV3-2	TRBJ2-1	TRBD2	TGTGCCAGCAGCCAAGGCGGGAGCGGTGAGCAGTTCTTC	CASSQGGSGEQFF
few	TRBV19	TRBJ1-1	TRBD1	TGTGCCAGTAGTATCCACCCCCCCCAGGGGGTGACTGAAGCTTTCTTT	CASSIHPPQGVTEAFF
-	TRBV19	TRBJ2-7	-	TGTGCCAGTAGTATTAACGTCGGGGGAGGCGAGCAGTACTTC	CASSINVGGGEQYF
-	TRBV18	TRBJ2-2	-	TGTGCCAGCTCCCTACAGGGAAACACCGGGGAGCTGTTTTTT	CASSLQGNTGELFF
-	TRBV18	TRBJ1-2	TRBD1	TGTGCCAGCTCACCATTGGAGGGGGCTGGTGGCTACACCTTC	CASSPLEGAGGYTF
-	TRBV2	TRBJ2-7	TRBD1	TGTGCCAGCAGTGCTTTTCTCTCCTGGACAGGGCTCTACGAGCAGTACTTC	CASSAFLSWTGLYEQYF
-	TRBV6-5	TRBJ2-7	-	TGTGCCACCCCCCTTGTCCGACTCAGCGAGCAGTACTTC	CATPLVRLSEQYF
-	TRBV3-1/TRBV3-2	TRBJ1-2	TRBD1	TGTGCCAGCAGCCAGGGGACAGGGGGCTTTGGCTACACCTTC	CASSQGTGGFGYTF